These T cell receptor beta chains were read from a single sample in a study of TIL therapy for anti-PD-1-resistant metastatic lung cancer. TCRdb's table, derived via immunoSEQ multiplex PCR, lists solely in-frame clones and lacks some. The sample holds approximately 50,000 clones; approximately 78% are singletons and the top ten take approximately 3%. The sequencing here drew on blood, taken at baseline. The receptor source for this set is a person aged 25 to 85 with non-small cell lung cancer. The CDR3 runs from the conserved cysteine through the conserved F or W. A D gene is named only where the DNA matches it firmly. Size tells how often a clone was seen (once, few, many) or the class of an expanded clone, and some rows leave it out.

v_gene: TRBV24-1
j_gene: TRBJ2-1
abundance: -
d_gene: TRBD2
CDR3aa: CATSDRTSGWDEQFF
CDR3nt: TGTGCCACCAGTGACCGGACTAGCGGCTGGGATGAGCAGTTCTTC

v_gene: TRBV5-1
j_gene: TRBJ2-1
abundance: -
d_gene: TRBD1
CDR3aa: CASSPGQVSDNEQFF
CDR3nt: TGCGCCAGCAGCCCCGGACAGGTGAGCGACAATGAGCAGTTCTTC

v_gene: TRBV27
j_gene: TRBJ1-4
abundance: -
d_gene: TRBD1
CDR3aa: CASSPQGTNEKLFF
CDR3nt: TGTGCCAGCAGTCCACAGGGGACTAATGAAAAACTGTTTTTT

v_gene: TRBV11-2
j_gene: TRBJ2-5
abundance: -
d_gene: -
CDR3aa: CASSLVGPGAGVETQYF
CDR3nt: TGTGCCAGCAGCTTAGTAGGTCCCGGGGCAGGAGTGGAGACCCAGTACTTC

v_gene: TRBV28
j_gene: TRBJ1-5
abundance: few
d_gene: TRBD1
CDR3aa: CASSGGQGGQPQHF
CDR3nt: TGTGCCAGCAGCGGGGGGCAGGGGGGTCAGCCCCAGCATTTT

v_gene: TRBV5-4
j_gene: TRBJ1-2
abundance: few
d_gene: -
CDR3aa: CASRHILANYGYTF
CDR3nt: TGTGCCAGCAGACATATTCTAGCTAACTATGGCTACACCTTC

v_gene: TRBV4-3
j_gene: TRBJ2-2
abundance: -
d_gene: -
CDR3aa: CASSPQGGQTGELFF
CDR3nt: TGCGCCAGCAGCCCCCAAGGGGGGCAGACCGGGGAGCTGTTTTTT

v_gene: TRBV5-1
j_gene: TRBJ1-6
abundance: once
d_gene: TRBD1
CDR3aa: CASSLIGTGVNSPLHF
CDR3nt: TGCGCCAGCAGCTTGATCGGGACAGGGGTCAATTCACCCCTCCACTTT

v_gene: TRBV27
j_gene: TRBJ2-7
abundance: once
d_gene: -
CDR3aa: CASRWMGSYEQYF
CDR3nt: TGTGCCAGCAGGTGGATGGGGTCCTACGAGCAGTACTTC

v_gene: TRBV9
j_gene: TRBJ1-1
abundance: -
d_gene: -
CDR3aa: CASSVARDGNTEAFF
CDR3nt: TGTGCCAGCAGCGTAGCGAGGGATGGGAACACTGAAGCTTTCTTT

v_gene: TRBV28
j_gene: TRBJ2-1
abundance: few
d_gene: TRBD2
CDR3aa: CASMIAGGHEQFF
CDR3nt: TGTGCCAGCATGATAGCGGGAGGGCATGAGCAGTTCTTC

v_gene: TRBV28
j_gene: TRBJ1-5
abundance: once
d_gene: -
CDR3aa: CASRRGGPNQPQHF
CDR3nt: TGTGCCAGCAGAAGGGGGGGCCCCAATCAGCCCCAGCATTTT

v_gene: TRBV6-4
j_gene: TRBJ2-6
abundance: medium-sized
d_gene: -
CDR3aa: CASSEGLSGANVLTF
CDR3nt: TGTGCCAGCAGTGAAGGACTCTCTGGGGCCAACGTCCTGACTTTC

v_gene: TRBV19
j_gene: TRBJ2-3
abundance: -
d_gene: -
CDR3aa: CASKAQAGKPDTQYF
CDR3nt: TGTGCCTCCAAAGCCCAGGCCGGAAAACCAGATACGCAGTATTTT

v_gene: TRBV5-1
j_gene: TRBJ1-6
abundance: medium-sized
d_gene: TRBD1
CDR3aa: CASSPGQGGRESLHF
CDR3nt: TGCGCCAGCAGCCCCGGACAGGGGGGAAGGGAGTCCCTCCACTTT

v_gene: TRBV7-9
j_gene: TRBJ2-7
abundance: few
d_gene: TRBD2
CDR3aa: CASSILTSGSLEQYF
CDR3nt: TGTGCCAGCAGCATCCTGACTAGCGGGAGTCTCGAGCAGTACTTC

v_gene: TRBV5-5
j_gene: TRBJ2-7
abundance: -
d_gene: -
CDR3aa: CASDLSFGYEQYF
CDR3nt: TGTGCCAGCGACTTGTCGTTCGGCTACGAGCAGTACTTC